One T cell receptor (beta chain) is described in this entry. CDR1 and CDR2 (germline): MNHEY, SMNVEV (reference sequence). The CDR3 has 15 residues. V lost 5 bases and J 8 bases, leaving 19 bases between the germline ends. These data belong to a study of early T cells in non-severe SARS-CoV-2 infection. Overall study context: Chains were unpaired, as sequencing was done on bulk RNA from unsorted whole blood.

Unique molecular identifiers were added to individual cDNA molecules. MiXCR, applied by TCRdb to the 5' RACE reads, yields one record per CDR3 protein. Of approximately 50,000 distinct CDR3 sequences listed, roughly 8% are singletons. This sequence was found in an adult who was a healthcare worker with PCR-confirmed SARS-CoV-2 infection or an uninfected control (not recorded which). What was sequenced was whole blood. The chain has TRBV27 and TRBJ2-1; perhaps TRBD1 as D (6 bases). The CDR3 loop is CASSPRRTGLDEQFF. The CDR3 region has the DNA TGTGCCAGCAGTCCCCGAAGAACAGGGTTGGATGAGCAGTTCTTC.